These 30 T cell receptor beta chains were sequenced from one sample in a study of identical twins. TCRdb ran MiXCR on the 5' RACE reads and lists one entry per CDR3 protein. The sample includes roughly 720,000 distinct CDR3 sequences, 15% to 20% seen only once; the top ten take less than 15%. The sample also formed part of further work on T cells expressing NK-cell markers.

The sample taken for sequencing was PBMCs. The receptors derive from a woman between 18 and 30 years old in good health.

The V call is TRBV6-1, the J call TRBJ2-3; 14 bases are a match to TRBD2. The ends lost 5 bases at V and 4 bases at J; junction bases unmatched: 5. This CDR3 contains 16 residues. Germline V lookup: CDR1 MNHNS, CDR2 SASEGT. CDR3 bases: TGTGCCAGCAGTCATCGGACTAGCGGGGGGTCAGATACGCAGTATTTT. Encoded protein: CASSHRTSGGSDTQYF.

This clonotype was seen a handful of times. This rearrangement joins TRBV4-3 to TRBJ2-7, with 8 bases aligning to TRBD2. The V gene end was trimmed by 0 bases and the J gene end by 3 bases; junction bases not matched to a gene: 7. The CDR3 spans 16 residues. Germline V gives CDR1 LGHNA, CDR2 YSLEER. The CDR3 loop is CASSQDTTSDLYEQYF. Written as DNA, the CDR3 is TGCGCCAGCAGCCAAGATACGACTAGCGACCTCTACGAGCAGTACTTC.

The chain joins TRBV18 to TRBJ2-7, with 7 positions matching TRBD1. This CDR3 is built from 14 residues. Germline lookup yields CDR1 KGHSH and CDR2 LQKENI. V shed 3 bases, J shed 5 bases, and the junction held 7 bases outside the gene matches. The CDR3 loop is CASSPWTGADEQYF. Here the CDR3 DNA reads TGTGCCAGCTCACCCTGGACAGGTGCCGACGAGCAGTACTTC.

The J gene is TRBJ2-7, the V gene TRBV20-1; 7 positions agree with TRBD1. The germline V gene has CDR1 DFQATT and CDR2 SNEGSKA (reference sequence). The CDR3 length is 14 residues. The V gene end was trimmed by 1 base and the J gene end by 4 bases; junction bases not matched to a gene: 7. The CDR3 DNA reads TGCAGTGCTAGAGGACAGGGTGGAAGGTACGAGCAGTACTTC. Its translation is CSARGQGGRYEQYF.

This clonotype appeared many times. The CDR3 sequence is CASSRAQTYEQYF. CDR3 bases: TGTGCCAGCAGTCGAGCGCAGACCTACGAGCAGTACTTC. V gene TRBV12-3 or TRBV12-4 combines with J gene TRBJ2-7, with D unclear. V was pared by 5 bases and J by 2 bases, with 10 bases between. The CDR3 has 13 residues.

Only a few counts were recorded for this clonotype. The gene calls are TRBV6-1 and TRBJ2-3; D gene uncertain. This CDR3 spans 13 amino acids. V was trimmed by 6 bases and J by 2 bases, leaving 9 bases between them. In germline, CDR1 is MNHNS, CDR2 SASEGT. The CDR3 bases are TGTGCCAGCAGAGAATACTTCACAGATACGCAGTATTTT. This translates into CASREYFTDTQYF.

This rearrangement joins TRBV6-1 to TRBJ2-7; D possibly uses TRBD1 or TRBD2 (5 bases each). CDR1 MNHNS and CDR2 SASEGT come from the germline V gene. With 5 bases removed from V and 7 bases from J, the gap between germline ends came to 21 bases. This CDR3 comprises 15 residues. CDR3 sequence (DNA): TGTGCCAGCAGTCGGGATTCACGGGGACCGGGGGAGCAGTACTTC. This gives the protein CASSRDSRGPGEQYF.

This clonotype came up a few times. The chain combines TRBV20-1 with TRBJ2-1; unclear D gene. The CDR3 has 14 amino acids. CDR1 and CDR2 from the germline V gene are DFQATT and SNEGSKA (reference sequence). V was pared by 6 bases and J by 4 bases, with 16 bases between. CDR3 sequence: CSASTDKDYNEQFF. CDR3 bases: TGCAGTGCCTCGACTGATAAAGATTACAATGAGCAGTTCTTC.

This clonotype has only a few counts. The rearrangement joins TRBV29-1 to TRBJ2-1, with TRBD1 matching 7 bases. V gave up 3 bases and J gave up 1 base; unmatched junction bases: 9. Germline V gives CDR1 SQVTM, CDR2 ANQGSEA. CDR3 size: 16 residues. CDR3 nucleotide sequence: TGCAGCGTTGAGGGTCGGACAGGCGAATCCTACAATGAGCAGTTCTTC. Its translation is CSVEGRTGESYNEQFF.

The rearrangement links TRBV7-9 to TRBJ1-2; perhaps TRBD1 as D (6 bases). V dropped 4 bases and J dropped 2 bases, with 11 bases sitting between them. In germline, CDR1 is SEHNR, CDR2 FQNEAQ (reference sequence). The CDR3 totals 14 residues. CDR3: CASSSRGVNYGYTF. The CDR3 nucleotides read TGTGCCAGCAGCTCCAGGGGTGTGAACTATGGCTACACCTTC.

This clonotype was seen a single time. For the CDR3, the DNA is TGTGCCAGCAGCTTATTAAGTGGGGACACTGAAGCTTTCTTT. The encoded protein is CASSLLSGDTEAFF. This chain links TRBV7-9 with TRBJ1-1, with no clear D. CDR3 length equals 14 residues. V was clipped by 2 bases and J by 3 bases, with 10 bases between them. Germline-derived CDR1 and CDR2 are SEHNR and FQNEAQ (reference sequence).

This chain uses TRBV9 with TRBJ2-1; no clear D. Germline CDR1 and CDR2: SGDLS and YYNGEE. Trimming pared 4 bases from V and 5 bases from J, leaving 13 bases between. The CDR3 totals 14 residues. The CDR3 DNA reads as TGTGCCAGCAGCCTCCCATCGTTTAACAATGAGCAGTTCTTC. Translating gives CASSLPSFNNEQFF. Looking up the rest from reference TRBV9 and TRBJ2-1 gives the full variable domain: DSGVTQTPKHLITATGQRVTLRCSPRSGDLSVYWYQQSLDQGLQFLIQYYNGEERAKGNILERFSAQQFPDLHSELNLSSLELGDSALYFCASSLPSFNNEQFFGPGTRLTVL.

A few counts support this clonotype. This chain joins TRBV19 and TRBJ1-2; D gene uncertain. Germline V gives CDR1 LNHDA, CDR2 SQIVND (reference sequence). This CDR3 contains 12 residues. Trimming removed 8 bases from V and 6 bases from J, with 13 bases in between. The CDR3 DNA reads TGTGCCAGTTTTGCGCAGTTCCATGGCTACACCTTC. Translating gives CASFAQFHGYTF.

This clonotype was detected a few times. This rearrangement joins TRBV5-1 to TRBJ2-1; D unresolved. CDR3 length equals 14 residues. Germline V gene sequence: CDR1 SGHRS, CDR2 YFSETQ. The ends were cut back, 1 base at V and 7 bases at J, with 12 bases in the middle. This CDR3 reads CASSLRQTGNEQFF. The DNA for the CDR3 is TGCGCCAGCAGCTTGAGGCAGACTGGGAATGAGCAGTTCTTC.

This clonotype was seen only a few times. The V call is TRBV20-1, the J call TRBJ2-3; D is perhaps TRBD2 (7 bases). The CDR3 has 14 residues. The V gene lost 1 base and the J gene lost 6 bases, with 14 bases spanning the gap. Germline V gives CDR1 DFQATT, CDR2 SNEGSKA (reference sequence). CDR3 sequence: CSARVGGPEDTQYF. The CDR3 region has the DNA TGCAGTGCTAGAGTGGGGGGGCCGGAGGATACGCAGTATTTT.

The chain links TRBV13 to TRBJ2-7, with TRBD2 matching over 14 bases. The V gene end was trimmed by 4 bases and the J gene end by 5 bases; junction bases not matched to a gene: 4. CDR1 and CDR2 (germline): PRHDT, FYEKMQ (reference sequence). The CDR3 extends over 15 amino acids. The CDR3 region is CASSSGLAGVNEQYF. The CDR3 nucleotides read TGTGCCAGCAGCTCGGGACTAGCGGGAGTCAACGAGCAGTACTTC.

This clonotype turned up a few times. This sequence joins TRBV15 and TRBJ2-1, with a tentative D call TRBD2 (6 bases). With 8 bases removed from V and 10 bases from J, the gap between germline ends came to 15 bases. The CDR3 has 12 amino acids. Germline V gene lookup returns CDR1 LNHNV and CDR2 YYDKDF (reference sequence). The CDR3 DNA reads as TGTGCCACCGGGACTGCCCTTGGGGAGCAGTTCTTC. The encoded protein is CATGTALGEQFF.

This clonotype has only a few counts. The chain links TRBV20-1 to TRBJ1-1; maybe TRBD1 (6 bases). Germline CDR1 is DFQATT and CDR2 is SNEGSKA (reference sequence). The CDR3 is made up of 13 amino acids. The V and J ends lost 2 bases and 4 bases respectively, with 11 bases between them. For the CDR3, the DNA is TGCAGTGCTAGACAGGGGACACGCACTGAAGCTTTCTTT. Translated: CSARQGTRTEAFF.

This clonotype was seen ten or more times. The chain recombines TRBV20-1 with TRBJ1-1, with a possible D match to TRBD1 (5 bases). V gave up 3 bases and J gave up 11 bases, with 19 bases separating them. Germline CDR1 DFQATT, CDR2 SNEGSKA (reference sequence). There are 13 residues in the CDR3. In DNA form, the CDR3 reads TGCAGTGCTAGTCGTTCTGGGGGGGATGGGGCTTTCTTT. Translating it yields CSASRSGGDGAFF.

This clonotype appeared a few times. The chain uses TRBV7-2 and TRBJ1-5; D gene ambiguous. Germline V CDR1 and CDR2: SGHTA, FQGNSA. This CDR3 spans 15 amino acids. Trimming took off 4 bases at V and 7 bases at J, with 17 bases between the two ends. CDR3 bases: TGTGCCAGCAGCTACACACGGTACCCGGCGCAGCCCCAGCATTTT. Amino acid sequence: CASSYTRYPAQPQHF. Looking up the rest from reference TRBV7-2 and TRBJ1-5 gives the full variable domain: GAGVSQSPSNKVTEKGKDVELRCDPISGHTALYWYRQSLGQGLEFLIYFQGNSAPDKSGLPSDRFSAERTGGSVSTLTIQRTQQEDSAVYLCASSYTRYPAQPQHFGDGTRLSIL.

This clonotype was observed once. The rearrangement joins TRBV9 to TRBJ2-1; D gene ambiguous. Germline V gene sequence: CDR1 SGDLS, CDR2 YYNGEE. CDR3 size: 16 residues. The V end was cut by 1 base, the J end by 2 bases, with 13 bases between. DNA of the CDR3: TGTGCCAGCAGCGTAAACCCCAGGTTACCCTACAATGAGCAGTTCTTC. It yields the protein CASSVNPRLPYNEQFF. The whole variable domain, remainder taken from reference TRBV9 and TRBJ2-1, is DSGVTQTPKHLITATGQRVTLRCSPRSGDLSVYWYQQSLDQGLQFLIQYYNGEERAKGNILERFSAQQFPDLHSELNLSSLELGDSALYFCASSVNPRLPYNEQFFGPGTRLTVL.

J is TRBJ2-5 and V is TRBV3-1; no clear D gene. The CDR3 contains 14 residues. Trimming took off 2 bases at V and 0 bases at J, with 7 bases between the two ends. Germline values: CDR1 LGHDT, CDR2 YNNKEL (reference sequence). The CDR3 loop reads CASSQLQNQETQYF. The DNA for the CDR3 is TGTGCCAGCAGCCAACTACAGAACCAAGAGACCCAGTACTTC.

There are a few counts of this clonotype. The V call is TRBV10-1, the J call TRBJ2-2; D gene uncertain. CDR3 size: 15 residues. From germline, CDR1 is WNHNN and CDR2 SYGVQD (reference sequence). With 5 bases removed from V and 3 bases from J, the gap between germline ends came to 13 bases. The chain's CDR3 is CASSRADSDTGELFF. The CDR3, as DNA: TGCGCCAGCAGTCGCGCTGACTCGGACACCGGGGAGCTGTTTTTT.

The table lists this clonotype with a few counts. V gene TRBV6-2 or TRBV6-3 combines with J gene TRBJ2-1, with D perhaps matching TRBD2 (5 bases). V was pared by 2 bases and J by 5 bases, with 22 bases between. This CDR3 is built from 18 residues. The germline V gene encodes CDR1 MNHEY and CDR2 SVGEGT. CDR3 protein: CASSYPLSAAAYHNEQFF. CDR3 DNA sequence: TGTGCCAGCAGTTACCCCTTATCAGCAGCGGCATACCACAATGAGCAGTTCTTC.

V and J are TRBV5-5 and TRBJ2-2; TRBD1 agrees at 7 bases. With 0 bases clipped from V and 1 base from J, the junction kept 9 bases outside the gene matches. The CDR3 totals 18 residues. CDR1 and CDR2 from the germline V gene are SGHKS and YYEKEE (reference sequence). The CDR3 bases are TGTGCCAGCAGCTTGGGGGACAGCAAGTTTAGGAACACCGGGGAGCTGTTTTTT. As protein: CASSLGDSKFRNTGELFF.

This clonotype has a handful of counts. This chain uses TRBV20-1 with TRBJ2-3, with a tentative D call TRBD2 (7 bases). The CDR3 has 16 amino acids. The V and J ends lost 0 bases and 2 bases respectively, with 15 bases between them. Germline loops: CDR1 DFQATT, CDR2 SNEGSKA (reference sequence). CDR3 in amino acids: CSARDSRGAFTDTQYF. The CDR3 DNA is TGCAGTGCTAGAGATAGCCGGGGGGCCTTCACAGATACGCAGTATTTT.

The chain is built from TRBV7-9 and TRBJ2-7, with TRBD2 matching over 8 bases. After removal of 2 bases from V and 3 bases from J, the junction contained 9 bases not matched to a gene. In germline, CDR1 is SEHNR, CDR2 FQNEAQ (reference sequence). The CDR3 length is 16 residues. The CDR3 sequence is CASSLSRSGGSYEQYF. The CDR3 coding sequence is TGTGCCAGCAGCTTAAGTAGGAGCGGGGGCAGCTACGAGCAGTACTTC.

In its sample, this clonotype was seen many times. This chain joins TRBV12-3 or TRBV12-4 and TRBJ1-1, with D unresolved. CDR3 size: 15 residues. Trimming shortened V by 1 base and J by 12 bases, and 21 bases separated the two germline ends. The CDR3 DNA sequence: TGTGCCAGCAGTTTAGGGTCGAGAGTATCTCTCGAGCCTTTCTTT. It codes for CASSLGSRVSLEPFF.

This chain links TRBV9 with TRBJ2-7; TRBD2 agrees at 10 bases. The V and J ends lost 2 bases and 0 bases, in that order; junction bases with no gene match: 5. This CDR3 region has 16 residues. The germline V gene encodes CDR1 SGDLS and CDR2 YYNGEE. The DNA for the CDR3 is TGTGCCAGCAGCGTTGGACTAGCGGAGAGCTCCTACGAGCAGTACTTC. Its protein is CASSVGLAESSYEQYF.

This clonotype was observed a few times. The rearrangement links TRBV14 to TRBJ2-1; D is unclear. Germline lookup yields CDR1 SGHDN and CDR2 FVKESK. The CDR3 has 12 amino acids. V was pared by 1 base and J by 5 bases, with 3 bases between. The CDR3 DNA reads as TGTGCCAGCAGCCAAGTCAACAATGAGCAGTTCTTC. Translating gives CASSQVNNEQFF.